Shown below are 18 T cell receptor beta chains from a single sample sequenced in a study of graft-versus-host responses after intestinal transplantation. These TCRs' antigens remain unknown. Generated by immunoSEQ multiplex PCR, the TCRdb table keeps only in-frame clones and is missing some. The repertoire has about 64,000 clones, more than 85% of them found once; the top ten carry about 1.5%. The material sequenced was unstimulated CD8+ T cells sorted from spleen or lymph node cells, taken before transplant. These receptors were collected from a human donor who was the organ donor for an intestinal transplant.

This clone was detected only once. The gene calls are TRBV4-1 and TRBJ2-1; D is perhaps TRBD2 (5 bases). V was pared by 0 bases and J by 4 bases, with 16 bases between. This CDR3 region has 17 residues. Germline CDR1 reads MGHRA; CDR2 reads YSYEKL. CDR3 protein: CASSQDRAYWEYNEQFF. The CDR3 region has the DNA TGCGCCAGCAGCCAAGATCGTGCCTATTGGGAGTACAATGAGCAGTTCTTC.

V gene TRBV11-2 combines with J gene TRBJ1-2; unclear D gene. The V end was cut by 5 bases, the J end by 5 bases, with 9 bases between. The CDR3 sequence is 12 residues long. Germline assignment: CDR1 SGHAT and CDR2 FQNNGV. Here the CDR3 reads CASSPIYYGYTF. The CDR3 DNA reads TGTGCCAGCAGCCCTATATATTATGGCTACACCTTC.

The chain has TRBV27 and TRBJ1-3; 9 bases line up with TRBD1. The trim removed 4 bases at V and 0 bases at J, leaving 16 bases unmatched. The CDR3 consists of 20 residues. The germline CDR1 and CDR2 sequences are MNHEY and SMNVEV (reference sequence). The CDR3 loop is CASSSLSGTGPNRSGNTIYF. CDR3 DNA sequence: TGTGCCAGCAGTTCCTTATCCGGGACAGGGCCGAACCGCTCTGGAAACACCATATATTTT.

The chain couples TRBV9 to TRBJ1-1, with TRBD1 matching 9 bases. The trim removed 0 bases at V and 6 bases at J, leaving 6 bases unmatched. Germline V lookup: CDR1 SGDLS, CDR2 YYNGEE. The CDR3 loop spans 15 amino acids. CDR3 DNA: TGTGCCAGCAGCGTAGGCGGGACAGGGATCGCTGAAGCTTTCTTT. Its translation: CASSVGGTGIAEAFF.

The V gene is TRBV29-1, the J gene TRBJ1-2; TRBD1 aligns across 10 bases. The trim removed 0 bases at V and 6 bases at J, leaving 7 bases unmatched. The CDR3 has 15 amino acids. The germline CDR1 and CDR2 sequences are SQVTM and ANQGSEA. DNA of the CDR3: TGCAGCGTTGAAGAAAGGGACAGGGGCGTCGATGGCTACACCTTC. It specifies CSVEERDRGVDGYTF.

The chain has TRBV6-5 and TRBJ2-7; D not resolved. The germline V and J ends were trimmed by 3 bases and 4 bases, with 10 bases remaining between them. This CDR3 spans 13 amino acids. CDR1 is MNHEY, CDR2 SVGAGI, per germline. CDR3: CASSYQLLYEQYF. CDR3 coding DNA: TGTGCCAGCAGTTATCAACTGTTGTACGAGCAGTACTTC.

The V gene is TRBV18, the J gene TRBJ2-1; 8 positions match TRBD2. This CDR3 comprises 17 residues. The junction had 17 bases not matched to a gene; V was cut back by 5 bases and J by 8 bases. CDR1 and CDR2 (germline): KGHSH, LQKENI. Here the CDR3 DNA reads TGTGCCAGCTCATCGACACCTGGACTAGCATTCGGCGATGAGCAGTTCTTC. Its translation is CASSSTPGLAFGDEQFF. The full variable domain, completed using reference TRBV18 and TRBJ2-1, is NAGVMQNPRHLVRRRGQEARLRCSPMKGHSHVYWYRQLPEEGLKFMVYLQKENIIDESGMPKERFSAEFPKEGPSILRIQQVVRGDSAAYFCASSSTPGLAFGDEQFFGPGTRLTVL.

The genes are TRBV4-1 and TRBJ1-4; TRBD1 matches 8 bases. The germline CDR1 and CDR2 sequences are MGHRA and YSYEKL. Unmatched junction bases numbered 5, after V lost 3 bases and J lost 8 bases. The CDR3 covers 14 residues. CDR3 region: CASSQGTGGEKLFF. The CDR3 region has the DNA TGCGCCAGCAGCCAGGGGACAGGCGGGGAAAAACTGTTTTTT.

The rearrangement joins TRBV6-4 to TRBJ2-2; 10 bases align to TRBD2. CDR1 is MRHNA, CDR2 SNTAGT, per germline. Losses at the gene ends were 9 bases for V and 5 bases for J; bases not matched to a gene: 15. The CDR3 is 17 residues long. This chain's CDR3 is CARIKLAGGGRTGELFF. The CDR3 DNA sequence: TGTGCCAGGATAAAATTAGCGGGAGGAGGAAGGACCGGGGAGCTGTTTTTT.

This sequence joins TRBV28 and TRBJ2-6; 9 bases are a match to TRBD1. This CDR3 has 19 amino acids. Unmatched junction bases numbered 8, after V lost 2 bases and J lost 0 bases. In germline, CDR1 is MDHEN, CDR2 SYDVKM. The DNA for the CDR3 is TGTGCCAGCAGTTTAAGTACCGGGACAGGGTACTCTGGGGCCAACGTCCTGACTTTC. It translates to CASSLSTGTGYSGANVLTF.

The chain uses TRBV27 and TRBJ2-1, with 8 bases lining up with TRBD2. V gave up 4 bases and J gave up 3 bases; unmatched junction bases: 8. The CDR3 sequence is 16 residues long. Germline CDR1 and CDR2: MNHEY and SMNVEV (reference sequence). CDR3 nucleotide sequence: TGTGCCAGCAGTTCGATCTCCGGGACTAGCTACAATGAGCAGTTCTTC. Its translation: CASSSISGTSYNEQFF.

The DNA for the CDR3 is TGTGCCACCAGCAGATTACAGGGGAGGCAAGAGACCCAGTACTTC. It encodes CATSRLQGRQETQYF. V and J are TRBV15 and TRBJ2-5, with a weak D call TRBD1 (7 bases). Trimming took 2 bases from V and 2 from J, leaving 12 bases between them. The CDR3 consists of 15 residues. Germline loops: CDR1 LNHNV, CDR2 YYDKDF (reference sequence). Full variable domain (rest looked up from reference TRBV15 and TRBJ2-5): DAMVIQNPRYQVTQFGKPVTLSCSQTLNHNVMYWYQQKSSQAPKLLFHYYDKDFNNEADTPDNFQSRRPNTSFCFLDIRSPGLGDTAMYLCATSRLQGRQETQYFGPGTRLLVL.

The CDR3 loop is CASSLSGQWTSKQFF. CDR3 nucleotide sequence: TGTGCCAGCAGCCTTTCGGGACAGTGGACAAGTAAGCAGTTCTTC. The V call is TRBV7-9, the J call TRBJ2-1; TRBD1 aligns across 7 bases. The length of the CDR3 is 15 residues. The V gene's germline CDR1 is SEHNR and CDR2 FQNEAQ (reference sequence). Losses at the gene ends were 5 bases for V and 11 bases for J; bases not matched to a gene: 15.

The chain has TRBV4-1 and TRBJ1-1, with 9 bases that match TRBD1. The CDR3 spans 16 residues. From germline, CDR1 is MGHRA and CDR2 YSYEKL. With V trimmed by 1 base and J by 4 bases, 7 bases remained unmatched. CDR3 bases: TGCGCCAGCAGCCAAGTGGGACAGGGAGTTGGCACTGAAGCTTTCTTT. It codes for CASSQVGQGVGTEAFF.

This chain joins TRBV15 and TRBJ1-2; 8 nucleotides match TRBD1. V shed 5 bases and J 4 bases; nucleotides not matched to a gene: 15. The CDR3 sequence is 17 residues long. Germline V gene data show CDR1 as LNHNV and CDR2 as YYDKDF (reference sequence). The CDR3 nucleotides read TGTGCCACCAGCCGCCGGGACAGGAGGAGTTTGAGCTATGGCTACACCTTC. Amino acid sequence: CATSRRDRRSLSYGYTF.

J is TRBJ2-6 and V is TRBV13; TRBD1 aligns across 7 bases. J was trimmed by 2 bases and V by 2 bases; bases with no gene match: 6. The CDR3 runs 17 residues. CDR1 PRHDT and CDR2 FYEKMQ come from the germline V gene (reference sequence). For the CDR3, the DNA is TGTGCCAGCAGCTTAAGACAGGGAGAGCCTGGGGCCAACGTCCTGACTTTC. This gives the protein CASSLRQGEPGANVLTF.

This chain uses TRBV19 with TRBJ1-1, with TRBD1 as a possible D gene (5 bases). Trimming cost V 1 base and J 1 base, with 10 bases left between them. CDR1 and CDR2 from the germline V gene are LNHDA and SQIVND (reference sequence). This CDR3 is built from 15 residues. CDR3 nucleotides: TGTGCCAGTAGTATAGGCTCCAGGGCGAACACTGAAGCTTTCTTT. It is translated as CASSIGSRANTEAFF.

This clone was recorded only once. The chain is built from TRBV6-6 and TRBJ2-7; 9 bases align to TRBD1. This CDR3 is 13 amino acids long. J was trimmed by 7 bases and V by 5 bases; bases with no gene match: 6. Germline V lookup: CDR1 MNHNY, CDR2 SVGAGI (reference sequence). The CDR3 is CASSHPGTGEQYF. The CDR3 region has the DNA TGTGCCAGCAGTCATCCTGGGACAGGGGAGCAGTACTTC.